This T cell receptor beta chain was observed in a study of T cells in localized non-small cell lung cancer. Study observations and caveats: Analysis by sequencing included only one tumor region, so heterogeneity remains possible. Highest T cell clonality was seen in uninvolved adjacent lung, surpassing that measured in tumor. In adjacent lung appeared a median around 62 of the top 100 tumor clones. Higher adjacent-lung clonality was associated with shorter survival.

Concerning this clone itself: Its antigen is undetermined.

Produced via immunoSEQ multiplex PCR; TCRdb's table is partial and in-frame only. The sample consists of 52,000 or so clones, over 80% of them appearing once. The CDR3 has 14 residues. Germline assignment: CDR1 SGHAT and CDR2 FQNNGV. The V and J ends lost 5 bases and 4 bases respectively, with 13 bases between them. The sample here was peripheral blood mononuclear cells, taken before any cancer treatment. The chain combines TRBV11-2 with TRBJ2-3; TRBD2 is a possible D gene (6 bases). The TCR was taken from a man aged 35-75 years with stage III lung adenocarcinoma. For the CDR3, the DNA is TGTGCCAGCAGCCAGACTAGTGCGGCAGATACGCAGTATTTT. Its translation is CASSQTSAADTQYF.